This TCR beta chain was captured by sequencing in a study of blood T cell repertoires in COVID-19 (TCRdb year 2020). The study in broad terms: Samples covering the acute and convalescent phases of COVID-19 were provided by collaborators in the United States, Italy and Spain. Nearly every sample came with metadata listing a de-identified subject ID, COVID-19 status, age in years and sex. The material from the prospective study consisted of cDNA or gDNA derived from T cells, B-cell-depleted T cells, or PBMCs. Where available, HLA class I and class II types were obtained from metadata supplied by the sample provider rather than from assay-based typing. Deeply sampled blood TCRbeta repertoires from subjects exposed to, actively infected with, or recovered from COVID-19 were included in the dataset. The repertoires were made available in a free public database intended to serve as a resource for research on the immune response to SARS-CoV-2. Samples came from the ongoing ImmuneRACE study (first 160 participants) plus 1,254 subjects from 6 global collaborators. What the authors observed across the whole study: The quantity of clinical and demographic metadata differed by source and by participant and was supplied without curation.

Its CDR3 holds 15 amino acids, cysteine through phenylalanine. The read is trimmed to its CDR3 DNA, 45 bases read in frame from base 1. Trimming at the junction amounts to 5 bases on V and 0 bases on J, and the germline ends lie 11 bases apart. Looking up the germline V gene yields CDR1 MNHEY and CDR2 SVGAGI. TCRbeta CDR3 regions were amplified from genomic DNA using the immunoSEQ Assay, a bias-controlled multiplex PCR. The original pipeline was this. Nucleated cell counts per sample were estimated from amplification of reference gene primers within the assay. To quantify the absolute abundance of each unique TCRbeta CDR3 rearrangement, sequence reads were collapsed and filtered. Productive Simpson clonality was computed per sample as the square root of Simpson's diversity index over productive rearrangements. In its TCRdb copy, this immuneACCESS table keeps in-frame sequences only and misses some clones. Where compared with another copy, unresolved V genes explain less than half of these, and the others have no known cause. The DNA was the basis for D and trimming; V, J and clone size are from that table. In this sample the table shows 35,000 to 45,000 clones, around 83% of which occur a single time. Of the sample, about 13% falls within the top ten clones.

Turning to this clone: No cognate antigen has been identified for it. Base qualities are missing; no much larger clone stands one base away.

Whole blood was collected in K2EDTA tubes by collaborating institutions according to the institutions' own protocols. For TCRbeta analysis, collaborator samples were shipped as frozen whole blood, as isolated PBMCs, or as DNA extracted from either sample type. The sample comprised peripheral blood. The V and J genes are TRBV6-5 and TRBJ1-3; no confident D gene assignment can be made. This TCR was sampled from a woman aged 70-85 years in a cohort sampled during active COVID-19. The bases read TGTGCCAGCAGTCAAATGCTGAGCTCTGGAAACACCATATATTTT. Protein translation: CASSQMLSSGNTIYF.